The clone carrying this TCR beta chain was picked up many times. What it binds is not known. TCRdb independently ran MiXCR on the reads; one entry per CDR3 protein. The profile shows approximately 97,000 distinct CDR3 sequences, more than 15% of them singletons. Germline V gene sequence: CDR1 SGHTA, CDR2 FQGNSA. Trimming pared 1 base from V and 2 bases from J, leaving 10 bases between. The CDR3 consists of 15 residues. The data are from a study of T cell repertoires in cytomegalovirus infection. Study-level results: CMV-specific TCR beta clonotypes restricted by HLA-C were the ones dominating the ex vivo response.

This clonotype originated in a human donor in good health (CMV status not recorded). Some clones in this sample may be carry-over from other donors' samples. The chain carries TRBV7-2 and TRBJ2-3; D is uncertain. The sequencing sample was made of PBMCs. CDR3 in amino acids: CASSLGDTNTDTQYF. CDR3 in DNA: TGTGCCAGCAGCTTAGGCGACACCAACACAGATACGCAGTATTTT.